This is a list of T cell receptor beta chains from one sample in a study of shared clonotypes between healthy human individuals. The table came from immunoSEQ multiplex PCR; TCRdb's copy has only in-frame clones and leaves some out. The sample shows over 850,000 clones, about four fifths of them seen only once. Material for sequencing was memory CD4+ T cells from PBMCs. The source of these receptors is a man between 18 and 29 years old in good health. Some clones in this sample may be carry-over from other donors' samples. Both conserved end residues are part of each CDR3. D genes are given only for firm matches. Clone size, where shown, is once, few, many, or a class for clones that have expanded.

j_call clone_size v_call d_call cdr3_length cdr3_aa cdr3_nt
TRBJ2-1 . TRBV7-3 . 13 CASSLTREDEQFF TGTGCCAGCAGCTTAACGAGGGAGGATGAGCAGTTCTTC
TRBJ1-1 . TRBV19 TRBD1 13 CASSRQGTTEAFF TGTGCCAGTAGTAGACAGGGAACCACTGAAGCTTTCTTT
TRBJ2-1 . TRBV28 . 11 CASSSRNEQFF TGTGCCAGCAGTTCGCGGAATGAGCAGTTCTTC
TRBJ2-3 once TRBV7-6 . 12 CASSYKTDTQYF TGTGCCAGCAGCTACAAAACAGATACGCAGTATTTT
TRBJ2-7 . TRBV6-1 . 12 CAAEGRPYEQYF TGTGCCGCGGAGGGGCGCCCCTACGAGCAGTACTTC
TRBJ1-3 . TRBV9 . 15 CASSVSPGSGNTIYF TGTGCCAGCAGCGTCTCCCCAGGGTCTGGAAACACCATATATTTT
TRBJ1-4 once TRBV5-1 . 13 CASRSVQGEKLFF TGCGCCAGCAGGTCGGTACAGGGTGAAAAACTGTTTTTT
TRBJ1-4 . TRBV10-3 . 12 CATGRTNEKLFF TGTGCCACCGGGCGGACTAATGAAAAACTGTTTTTT
TRBJ2-7 . TRBV28 TRBD2 14 CASSLAGKGNEQYF TGTGCCAGCAGCTTAGCGGGAAAAGGGAACGAGCAGTACTTC
TRBJ1-1 . TRBV6-1 . 15 CASSELGGLGTEAFF TGTGCCAGCAGTGAACTCGGGGGGCTGGGCACTGAAGCTTTCTTT
TRBJ2-1 . TRBV15 TRBD2 14 CATRAGGSYNEQFF TGTGCCACCCGCGCGGGAGGATCGTACAATGAGCAGTTCTTC
TRBJ2-1 . TRBV10-2 . 12 CASTQGSNEQFF TGCGCCAGCACCCAGGGAAGCAATGAGCAGTTCTTC
TRBJ2-1 . TRBV20-1 . 11 CSADEYNEQFF TGCAGTGCTGACGAGTACAATGAGCAGTTCTTC
TRBJ2-1 . TRBV9 . 17 CASSPQGAGSSTNEQFF TGTGCCAGCAGCCCCCAAGGGGCAGGCTCCTCTACCAATGAGCAGTTCTTC
TRBJ2-7 once TRBV6-1 TRBD1 14 CASSADRGSYEQYF TGTGCCAGCAGTGCGGACAGGGGGTCCTACGAGCAGTACTTC
TRBJ2-5 . TRBV28 . 14 CASSPWARWETQYF TGTGCCAGCAGTCCCTGGGCCAGGTGGGAGACCCAGTACTTC
TRBJ2-7 . TRBV15 TRBD2 15 CATSSPGGSSYEQYF TGTGCCACCAGCTCCCCGGGCGGGAGTTCCTACGAGCAGTACTTC
TRBJ1-4 . TRBV6-6 TRBD1 12 CASTGQFEKLFF TGTGCCAGCACGGGACAGTTCGAAAAACTGTTTTTT
TRBJ2-7 few TRBV20-1 . 10 CSARKSEQYF TGCAGTGCTAGAAAAAGCGAGCAGTACTTC
TRBJ2-1 . TRBV7-6 . 14 CASSLEAYGNEQFF TGTGCCAGCAGCTTAGAGGCCTACGGCAATGAGCAGTTCTTC
TRBJ2-3 . TRBV28 . 16 CASYSRLFAGTDTQYF TGTGCCAGTTATTCGCGGCTGTTCGCGGGCACAGATACGCAGTATTTT
TRBJ2-5 . TRBV14 TRBD2 16 CASSQDWGGYQETQYF TGTGCCAGCAGCCAAGATTGGGGGGGGTACCAAGAGACCCAGTACTTC
TRBJ2-7 . TRBV7-6 TRBD2 14 CASSGPGLTYEQYF TGTGCCAGCAGCGGGCCGGGACTAACCTACGAGCAGTACTTC
TRBJ2-6 . TRBV23-1 . 20 CASSQSLDRTGKPGANVLTF TGCGCCAGCAGTCAATCGCTAGACCGCACAGGAAAACCTGGGGCCAACGTCCTGACTTTC
TRBJ1-6 . TRBV6-1 . 13 CASSAQGNSPLHF TGTGCCAGCAGTGCACAGGGTAATTCACCCCTCCACTTT
TRBJ2-1 once TRBV18 . 13 CASSPRPSSEQFF TGTGCCAGCTCACCCCGACCCTCAAGTGAGCAGTTCTTC
TRBJ2-7 once TRBV18 . 16 CASSPPWGASSYEQYF TGTGCCAGCTCACCACCGTGGGGGGCTAGCTCCTACGAGCAGTACTTC
TRBJ1-1 . TRBV10-2 . 15 CASSDHPRVNTEAFF TGCGCCAGCAGTGATCATCCCAGGGTAAACACTGAAGCTTTCTTT
TRBJ1-1 . TRBV6-6 TRBD1 15 CASSPRQGANTEAFF TGTGCCAGCAGCCCTCGACAGGGGGCGAACACTGAAGCTTTCTTT
TRBJ2-2 . TRBV5-6 TRBD2 15 CASSSILAVAGELFF TGTGCCAGCAGCTCTATTCTAGCGGTTGCCGGGGAGCTGTTTTTT
TRBJ1-5 . TRBV27 . 15 CASSFQGRVNQPQHF TGTGCCAGCAGTTTCCAGGGTAGGGTCAATCAGCCCCAGCATTTT
TRBJ2-1 . TRBV28 . 17 CASSSGLWAGSYNEQFF TGTGCCAGCAGTTCGGGGCTTTGGGCGGGGTCCTACAATGAGCAGTTCTTC
TRBJ2-3 few TRBV5-1 . 16 CASSLAVSRTTDTQYF TGCGCCAGCAGCTTGGCCGTGAGCCGAACCACAGATACGCAGTATTTT
TRBJ1-2 few TRBV28 . 14 CASSFQRLFYGYTF TGTGCCAGCAGTTTTCAGCGCCTTTTCTATGGCTACACCTTC
TRBJ1-3 . TRBV4-1 . 16 CASRKGSEAAGNTIYF TGCGCCAGCAGAAAAGGCTCAGAGGCGGCTGGAAACACCATATATTTT
TRBJ2-7 . TRBV11-2 TRBD1 14 CASSLQGDAYEQYF TGTGCCAGCAGCTTACAGGGGGACGCCTACGAGCAGTACTTC
TRBJ2-3 few TRBV12-5 . 15 CASGLGLGGKDTQYF TGTGCTAGTGGTTTGGGACTGGGCGGGAAGGATACGCAGTATTTT
TRBJ1-3 once TRBV9 . 14 CASSVTRGGNTIYF TGTGCCAGCAGCGTTACCAGAGGTGGAAACACCATATATTTT
TRBJ1-2 . TRBV5-1 TRBD1 14 CASSSDPAGGAYTF TGCGCCAGCAGCTCTGACCCGGCAGGGGGCGCGTACACCTTC
TRBJ2-3 . TRBV9 . 16 CASSTLGLVSTDTQYF TGTGCCAGCAGCACTCTGGGTCTCGTTTCCACAGATACGCAGTATTTT
TRBJ2-7 . TRBV27 TRBD2 14 CASSPQAPSGRLYF TGTGCCAGCAGCCCCCAGGCCCCTAGCGGGAGGCTGTACTTC
TRBJ2-1 . TRBV7-3 TRBD2 14 CASSLSGRNGEQFF TGTGCCAGCAGCTTAAGCGGGAGAAACGGTGAGCAGTTCTTC
TRBJ2-1 . TRBV7-7 . 14 CATSDRRDGWFLFF TGTGCCACCAGCGATAGACGGGACGGTTGGTTCCTGTTCTTC
TRBJ2-7 . TRBV2 . 15 CASGVRSGEFDEQYF TGTGCCAGCGGGGTGAGATCAGGGGAGTTCGACGAGCAGTACTTC
TRBJ1-2 . TRBV9 . 15 CASSVAPVGDYGYTF TGTGCCAGCAGCGTAGCCCCAGTAGGGGACTATGGCTACACCTTC
TRBJ2-2 once TRBV29-1 TRBD2 15 CSVKWVAGFTGELFF TGCAGCGTTAAATGGGTAGCGGGGTTCACCGGGGAGCTGTTTTTT
TRBJ2-3 . TRBV5-1 TRBD2 14 CASSLLAGDDTQYF TGCGCCAGCAGCTTGCTAGCGGGAGACGATACGCAGTATTTT
TRBJ2-3 once TRBV5-1 TRBD2 14 CASSQGTNTDTQYF TGCGCCAGCAGCCAAGGGACTAACACAGATACGCAGTATTTT
TRBJ2-7 . TRBV5-1 TRBD1 15 CASSVFGTGGNEQYF TGCGCCAGCAGCGTGTTCGGGACAGGGGGTAACGAGCAGTACTTC
TRBJ1-2 . TRBV7-2 . 13 CASSLVPWDGYTF TGTGCCAGCAGCTTGGTGCCCTGGGATGGCTACACCTTC
TRBJ2-1 . TRBV20-1 . 10 CSASGGGQFF TGCAGTGCCTCAGGGGGAGGGCAGTTCTTC
TRBJ1-2 few TRBV27 TRBD1 13 CAPLVGQGCGYTF TGTGCCCCATTGGTTGGACAGGGATGTGGCTACACCTTC
TRBJ1-3 . TRBV2 . 15 CASSRDRSSGNTIYF TGTGCCAGCAGTCGTGATAGGAGCTCTGGAAACACCATATATTTT
TRBJ1-1 . TRBV4-2 . 15 CASSKGVYMNTEAFF TGTGCCAGCAGCAAGGGGGTTTACATGAACACTGAAGCTTTCTTT
TRBJ1-1 many TRBV2 . 14 CASRAGRLGTEAFF TGTGCCAGCAGGGCGGGCAGGCTAGGGACTGAAGCTTTCTTT